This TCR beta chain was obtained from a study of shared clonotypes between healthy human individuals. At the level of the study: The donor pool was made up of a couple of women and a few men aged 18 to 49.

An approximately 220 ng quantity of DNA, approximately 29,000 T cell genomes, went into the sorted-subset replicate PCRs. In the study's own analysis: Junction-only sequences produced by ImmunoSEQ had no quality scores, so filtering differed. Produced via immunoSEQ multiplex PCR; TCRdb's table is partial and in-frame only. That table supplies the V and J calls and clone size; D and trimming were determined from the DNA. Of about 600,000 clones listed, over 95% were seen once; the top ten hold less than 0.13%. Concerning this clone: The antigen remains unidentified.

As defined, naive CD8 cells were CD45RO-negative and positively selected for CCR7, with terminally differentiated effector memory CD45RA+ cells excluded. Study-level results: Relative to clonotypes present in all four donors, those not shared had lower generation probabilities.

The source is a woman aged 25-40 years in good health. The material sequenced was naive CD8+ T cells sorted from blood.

CDR3: CASSPQRALYNEQFF. For the CDR3, the DNA is TGTGCCAGCAGCCCGCAAAGGGCCCTATACAATGAGCAGTTCTTC. V gene TRBV9 combines with J gene TRBJ2-1; D uncertain. Trimming pared 4 bases from V and 4 bases from J, leaving 15 bases between. The length of the CDR3 is 15 residues. Germline V lookup: CDR1 SGDLS, CDR2 YYNGEE. The full variable domain, in which reference TRBV9 and TRBJ2-1 provide the parts outside the CDR3, is DSGVTQTPKHLITATGQRVTLRCSPRSGDLSVYWYQQSLDQGLQFLIQYYNGEERAKGNILERFSAQQFPDLHSELNLSSLELGDSALYFCASSPQRALYNEQFFGPGTRLTVL.